Below, 21 T cell receptor beta chains from the same sample are listed, as sequenced in a study of T cell responses to AZD1222 COVID-19 vaccine. Method: immunoSEQ multiplex PCR; TCRdb's copy keeps in-frame clones and lacks some. The sample holds under 80,000 clones, around 82% seen once. The material was peripheral blood, obtained 28 days after the second AZD1222 dose. These TCRs come from an adult who received the AZD1222 COVID-19 vaccine.

The CDR3 region is CASSEYDYPYEQYF. CDR3 DNA sequence: TGTGCCAGCAGTGAGTACGATTACCCCTACGAGCAGTACTTC. This rearrangement joins TRBV2 to TRBJ2-7; the D is unclear. The germline V gene encodes CDR1 SNHLY and CDR2 FYNNEI. The CDR3 extends over 14 amino acids. Trimming pared 3 bases from V and 2 bases from J, leaving 11 bases between.

This clone was seen once. This chain's CDR3 is CASSLGGSSGTQYF. The DNA of the CDR3 is TGTGCCAGCAGCTTAGGGGGAAGTTCTGGAACGCAGTATTTT. The chain carries TRBV7-9 and TRBJ2-3; D is unresolved. V lost 1 base, J lost 9 bases, and 14 bases lay in between. This CDR3 is built from 14 residues. Germline CDR1 reads SEHNR; CDR2 reads FQNEAQ (reference sequence).

The chain links TRBV5-8 to TRBJ2-1; D is uncertain. V gave up 7 bases and J gave up 1 base, with 15 bases separating them. CDR3 size: 15 residues. Germline CDR1 is SGHTS and CDR2 is YDEGEE. In DNA form, the CDR3 reads TGTGCCAGCCCCCTTAGGATGGAGTCCTACAATGAGCAGTTCTTC. Translated: CASPLRMESYNEQFF.

The chain recombines TRBV7-2 with TRBJ1-6; D uncertain. The V end was cut by 4 bases, the J end by 8 bases, with 12 bases between. Germline V CDR1 and CDR2: SGHTA, FQGNSA. The CDR3 is made up of 14 amino acids. This CDR3 reads CASSSWWQDSPLHF. The DNA for the CDR3 is TGTGCCAGCAGCTCTTGGTGGCAGGATTCACCCCTCCACTTT.

V is TRBV18 and J is TRBJ2-7; tentative D call: TRBD1 (5 bases). The germline V gene has CDR1 KGHSH and CDR2 LQKENI. The CDR3 loop spans 14 amino acids. V was shortened by 1 base and J by 2 bases, with 9 bases between the two germline ends. The DNA of the CDR3 is TGTGCCAGCTCACCACGGCAGGGAACCTACGAGCAGTACTTC. Protein product: CASSPRQGTYEQYF.

This clone appeared a single time. J is TRBJ2-7 and V is TRBV21-1; the D call TRBD2 from the table was never checked on the DNA. TRBV21-1 constitutes a pseudogene. This CDR3 comprises 14 residues. This CDR3 reads CASRFRRDSYEQYF. CDR3 DNA: TGTGCCAGCAGATTCAGGAGGGACTCCTACGAGCAGTACTTC.

V is TRBV5-1 and J is TRBJ2-1; 10 bases are a match to TRBD2. The J segment lost 1 base and the V segment lost 1 base, leaving 5 bases of the junction unmatched. The CDR3 covers 17 residues. In germline, CDR1 is SGHRS, CDR2 YFSETQ. In DNA, the CDR3 is TGCGCCAGCAGCTTGTCAGCGGGAGGGCCTTCCTACAATGAGCAGTTCTTC. Translating it yields CASSLSAGGPSYNEQFF.

The gene calls are TRBV19 and TRBJ2-1; D remains unclear. Germline CDR1 and CDR2: LNHDA and SQIVND (reference sequence). V was cut by 10 bases and J by 4 bases, with 20 bases left in between. The CDR3 is 15 residues long. The CDR3 DNA reads TGTGCCACATCCCCCGGATTCTACAGTTACAATGAGCAGTTCTTC. Its translation is CATSPGFYSYNEQFF.

The gene calls are TRBV15 and TRBJ2-1; 9 bases align to TRBD1. The V segment lost 3 bases and the J segment 3 bases; nucleotides outside the gene matches: 3. The CDR3 sequence is 15 residues long. Germline assignment: CDR1 LNHNV and CDR2 YYDKDF (reference sequence). CDR3 bases: TGTGCCACCAGCAGGGGACAGGGAAGCTACAATGAGCAGTTCTTC. Translation: CATSRGQGSYNEQFF.

The rearrangement links TRBV27 to TRBJ2-2; D unresolved. Trimming removed 3 bases at V and 7 bases at J, with 3 bases between. Germline V CDR1 and CDR2: MNHEY, SMNVEV (reference sequence). The CDR3 length is 11 residues. CDR3 loop: CASSFRGELFF. CDR3 in DNA: TGTGCCAGCAGTTTCCGCGGGGAGCTGTTTTTT.

The genes are TRBV4-1 and TRBJ2-7, with D perhaps matching TRBD2 (5 bases). The CDR3 is 15 residues long. Germline V gene lookup returns CDR1 MGHRA and CDR2 YSYEKL. Trimming shortened V by 0 bases and J by 1 base, and 10 bases separated the two germline ends. The CDR3 DNA follows: TGCGCCAGCAGCCAAGATGACGGGGAATCCTACGAGCAGTACTTC. Its protein is CASSQDDGESYEQYF.

This sequence joins TRBV3-1 (or the pseudogene TRBV3-2) and TRBJ2-7; 16 positions match TRBD2. The CDR3 is 19 amino acids. The V segment lost 4 bases and the J segment 5 bases; nucleotides outside the gene matches: 14. CDR1 LGHDT and CDR2 YNNKEL come from the germline V gene (reference sequence). Here the CDR3 DNA reads TGTGCCAGCAGCCCGAGGGGACTAGCGGGAGGGCCCCTCGGAGACGAGCAGTACTTC. Protein sequence: CASSPRGLAGGPLGDEQYF.

The chain has TRBV27 and TRBJ1-2, with D unresolved. Germline loops: CDR1 MNHEY, CDR2 SMNVEV (reference sequence). V lost 5 bases and J 8 bases, leaving 15 bases between the germline ends. This CDR3 is built from 13 residues. The CDR3 region is CASSPFLGKGYTF. The DNA for the CDR3 is TGTGCCAGCAGTCCGTTTCTCGGGAAAGGCTACACCTTC.

This clone was seen only a few times. The CDR3 sequence: CASSLSALYEQYF. Written as DNA, the CDR3 is TGTGCCAGCAGCTTAAGCGCCCTTTACGAGCAGTACTTC. The V gene is TRBV7-9, the J gene TRBJ2-7, with D unresolved. Trimming took 2 bases from V and 4 from J, leaving 9 bases between them. This CDR3 has 13 residues. The germline V gene has CDR1 SEHNR and CDR2 FQNEAQ (reference sequence). Looking up the rest from reference TRBV7-9 and TRBJ2-7 gives the full variable domain: DTGVSQNPRHKITKRGQNVTFRCDPISEHNRLYWYRQTLGQGPEFLTYFQNEAQLEKSRLLSDRFSAERPKGSFSTLEIQRTEQGDSAMYLCASSLSALYEQYFGPGTRLTVT.

V and J are TRBV30 and TRBJ2-7; 9 nucleotides agree with TRBD1. CDR1 and CDR2 (germline): GTSNPN, SVGIG (reference sequence). V trimming: 0 bases; J trimming: 1 base; junction bases outside the gene matches: 13. This CDR3 region has 18 residues. The CDR3 here is CAWSVLDRGFFVSYEQYF. DNA for the CDR3: TGTGCCTGGAGTGTCTTGGACAGGGGTTTTTTCGTTTCCTACGAGCAGTACTTC.

The CDR3 reads CASSLGGPLPEEQYF. The CDR3 nucleotides are TGTGCCAGCAGCTTAGGGGGGCCCCTCCCCGAGGAGCAGTACTTC. The V call is TRBV7-8, the J call TRBJ2-7; a weak D match, TRBD1 (6 bases). Trimming shortened V by 1 base and J by 7 bases, and 17 bases separated the two germline ends. The CDR3 runs 15 residues. The V gene's germline CDR1 is SGHVS and CDR2 FQNEAQ.

The chain joins TRBV30 to TRBJ1-4; the D is unclear. CDR1 GTSNPN and CDR2 SVGIG come from the germline V gene (reference sequence). V lost 5 bases and J 0 bases, leaving 4 bases between the germline ends. This CDR3 is built from 12 residues. Here the CDR3 reads CAWLSTNEKLFF. The CDR3 bases are TGTGCCTGGCTCTCAACTAATGAAAAACTGTTTTTT.

This clone was picked up a small number of times. V gene TRBV5-5 combines with J gene TRBJ2-5, with TRBD1 identical over 8 bases. The CDR3 has 15 amino acids. CDR1 is SGHKS and CDR2 is YYEKEE in the germline V gene (reference sequence). The ends lost 4 bases at V and 2 bases at J; junction bases unmatched: 7. The CDR3 region is CASSIRDRRQETQYF. CDR3 nucleotide sequence: TGTGCCAGCAGCATCCGGGACAGGAGGCAAGAGACCCAGTACTTC.

The V gene is TRBV5-1, the J gene TRBJ2-3; maybe TRBD2 (6 bases). CDR1 is SGHRS and CDR2 is YFSETQ in the germline V gene. The CDR3 has 16 amino acids. V dropped 5 bases and J dropped 0 bases, with 16 bases sitting between them. Written as DNA, the CDR3 is TGCGCCAGCAGGCCGGGGACGGGGAGGAGCACAGATACGCAGTATTTT. It yields the protein CASRPGTGRSTDTQYF.

The chain has TRBV28 and TRBJ2-2; D not certain. Germline V lookup: CDR1 MDHEN, CDR2 SYDVKM. V gave up 5 bases and J gave up 2 bases, with 12 bases separating them. CDR3 size: 15 residues. The CDR3 DNA reads TGTGCCAGCAGTCTTGGATACTTTAACACCGGGGAGCTGTTTTTT. Protein sequence: CASSLGYFNTGELFF.

V gene TRBV24-1 combines with J gene TRBJ2-2; the D gene is possibly TRBD1 (6 bases). The CDR3 has 15 residues. Trimming removed 1 base at V and 4 bases at J, with 9 bases between. Germline V gives CDR1 KGHDR, CDR2 SFDVKD. DNA of the CDR3: TGTGCCACCAGTGATTTTACAGGGAGCACCGGGGAGCTGTTTTTT. Protein: CATSDFTGSTGELFF.